This T cell receptor beta chain was identified in a study of response to subunit inactivated influenza vaccine. With respect to this clonotype: Its antigen is not identified.

TCRdb ran MiXCR on the RT-PCR reads and lists one entry per CDR3 protein. The data hold over 750,000 distinct CDR3 sequences, with 21% observed a single time. CDR3 size: 12 residues. Germline-derived CDR1 and CDR2 are SQVTM and ANQGSEA. Between the trimmed V and J ends, which lost 7 bases and 0 bases, there was a span of 9 bases. Whole-study results and caveats: Authors suggested few new T cells are recruited by each seasonal influenza vaccination.

This TCR was sampled from a middle-aged man who received an inactivated influenza vaccine. The chain joins TRBV29-1 to TRBJ1-2, with D perhaps matching TRBD1 (5 bases). This material consisted of PBMCs from blood, taken 5 days after vaccination. The CDR3 sequence is CSAGTSNYGYTF. DNA for the CDR3: TGCAGCGCTGGGACTTCTAACTATGGCTACACCTTC.